What follows are 9 T cell receptor beta chains derived from one specimen sequenced in a study of cytomegalovirus exposure and HLA in healthy donors (dated by TCRdb to 2016 to 2017). Library construction relied on the immunoSEQ multiplex PCR assay. TCRdb holds this immuneACCESS table with in-frame rearrangements only. Some clones are missing; in checked studies, unresolved V genes explain under half, and the rest has no known cause. The sample table contains more than 130,000 clones; only one count was recorded for around 88% of them. The ten largest clones represent approximately 8.5% of the sample. Input material: PBMCs. These receptor sequences come from a woman aged 18-30 years in good health and CMV-seropositive.

The chain couples TRBV5-1 to TRBJ2-3; a weak D match, TRBD1 (5 bases). CDR3 size: 20 residues. Germline values: CDR1 SGHRS, CDR2 YFSETQ. Trimming pared 4 bases from V and 5 bases from J, leaving 32 bases between. Here the CDR3 reads CASSPEWGPSNYVGGDTQYF. Written as DNA, the CDR3 is TGCGCCAGCAGCCCGGAGTGGGGCCCCTCCAACTACGTCGGTGGAGATACGCAGTATTTT.

This clone has just one count. The chain couples TRBV5-1 to TRBJ1-2; a possible D gene is TRBD1 (5 bases). The CDR3 runs to 14 residues. Looked up from germline, CDR1 is SGHRS and CDR2 is YFSETQ. Trimming took 2 bases from V and 0 from J, leaving 8 bases between them. Here the CDR3 DNA reads TGCGCCAGCAGCTTTGCCAGGGCTAACTATGGCTACACCTTC. This encodes CASSFARANYGYTF. Combining the CDR3 with reference TRBV5-1 and TRBJ1-2 gives the whole variable domain KAGVTQTPRYLIKTRGQQVTLSCSPISGHRSVSWYQQTPGQGLQFLFEYFSETQRNKGNFPGRFSGRQFSNSRSEMNVSTLELGDSALYLCASSFARANYGYTFGSGTRLTVV.

The J gene is TRBJ1-1, the V gene TRBV9; TRBD1 might be the D (5 bases). The germline V and J ends were trimmed by 0 bases and 0 bases, with 6 bases remaining between them. The CDR3 consists of 14 residues. The germline V gene encodes CDR1 SGDLS and CDR2 YYNGEE. CDR3 coding DNA: TGTGCCAGCAGCGTAGCGACAGTGAACACTGAAGCTTTCTTT. Amino acid sequence: CASSVATVNTEAFF. The whole variable domain, remainder taken from reference TRBV9 and TRBJ1-1, is DSGVTQTPKHLITATGQRVTLRCSPRSGDLSVYWYQQSLDQGLQFLIQYYNGEERAKGNILERFSAQQFPDLHSELNLSSLELGDSALYFCASSVATVNTEAFFGQGTRLTVV.

The genes are TRBV2 and TRBJ1-2, with D possibly being TRBD1 (5 bases). The length of the CDR3 is 14 residues. Germline values: CDR1 SNHLY, CDR2 FYNNEI. The V gene lost 3 bases and the J gene lost 6 bases, with 14 bases spanning the gap. The CDR3 loop is CASSDESGPDGYTF. CDR3 coding DNA: TGTGCCAGCAGTGATGAGTCAGGGCCAGATGGCTACACCTTC. The full variable domain, completed using reference TRBV2 and TRBJ1-2, is EPEVTQTPSHQVTQMGQEVILRCVPISNHLYFYWYRQILGQKVEFLVSFYNNEISEKSEIFDDQFSVERPDGSNFTLKIRSTKLEDSAMYFCASSDESGPDGYTFGSGTRLTVV.

CDR3 residues: CAWTGSTYEQYF. CDR3 bases: TGTGCCTGGACCGGGTCCACCTACGAGCAGTACTTC. V is TRBV30 and J is TRBJ2-7; D not resolved. Looked up from germline, CDR1 is GTSNPN and CDR2 is SVGIG (reference sequence). With 4 bases removed from V and 2 bases from J, the gap between germline ends came to 9 bases. This CDR3 is built from 12 residues.

The chain joins TRBV5-4 to TRBJ2-2; 11 bases are shared with TRBD1. The germline V gene has CDR1 SGHNT and CDR2 YYREEE (reference sequence). The trim removed 4 bases at V and 5 bases at J, leaving 7 bases unmatched. The CDR3 is 16 residues long. The CDR3 DNA reads TGTGCCAGCAGCCCTCCGGGACAGGGGGGAACCGGGGAGCTGTTTTTT. It encodes CASSPPGQGGTGELFF.

The CDR3 reads CASSPSQGFVGEQYF. The CDR3 DNA reads as TGTGCCAGCAGCCCATCACAGGGTTTTGTGGGTGAGCAGTACTTC. V and J are TRBV7-2 and TRBJ2-7; the D gene is possibly TRBD1 (6 bases). With 5 bases removed from V and 7 bases from J, the gap between germline ends came to 21 bases. This CDR3 has 15 amino acids. CDR1 is SGHTA and CDR2 is FQGNSA in the germline V gene.

The gene calls are TRBV4-3 and TRBJ2-7; 10 nucleotides line up with TRBD1. The CDR3 covers 14 residues. Germline values: CDR1 LGHNA, CDR2 YSLEER. V was pared by 5 bases and J by 5 bases, with 6 bases of the junction left unmatched. The DNA of the CDR3 is TGCGCCAGCAGCGGACCCGGGACAGGGGACGAGCAGTACTTC. Amino acids: CASSGPGTGDEQYF.

V usage is TRBV4-1 and J usage is TRBJ1-4; 7 bases align to TRBD1. This CDR3 comprises 15 residues. The trim removed 3 bases at V and 5 bases at J, leaving 6 bases unmatched. Germline-derived CDR1 and CDR2 are MGHRA and YSYEKL. CDR3 sequence reads: CASSHDDRANEKLFF. The CDR3 nucleotides read TGCGCCAGCAGCCACGACGACAGGGCGAATGAAAAACTGTTTTTT.